One and the same sample provided the 27 T cell receptor beta chains below, sequenced in a study of T-cell reconstitution after alpha-beta-depleted transplantation in children. Unique molecular identifiers were incorporated into the prepared TCRbeta library. TCRdb re-derived calls from the PCR reads in MiXCR, one entry per CDR3 protein. The sample has almost 600,000 distinct CDR3 sequences; 20% to 30% are singletons. Sequencing was performed on PBMCs, taken before TCRalphabeta/CD19-depleted stem cell transplant. The source is a boy under three years old with Wiskott-Aldrich syndrome, due to receive a stem cell transplant.

This sequence joins TRBV29-1 and TRBJ2-1; 11 bases agree with TRBD2. The germline V gene encodes CDR1 SQVTM and CDR2 ANQGSEA. CDR3 length equals 14 residues. Germline trimming cut 4 bases from V and 4 bases from J; bases unmatched to any gene: 3. For the CDR3, the DNA is TGCAGCGTTGCCGTAGCGGGAGGGTACAATGAGCAGTTCTTC. This sequence encodes CSVAVAGGYNEQFF.

The chain is built from TRBV7-2 and TRBJ2-1; TRBD2 matches 10 bases. V trimming: 5 bases; J trimming: 5 bases; junction bases outside the gene matches: 12. This CDR3 has 17 amino acids. From germline, CDR1 is SGHTA and CDR2 FQGNSA. The CDR3 region is CASSQRGLARFHNEQFF. CDR3 in DNA: TGTGCCAGCAGCCAGCGGGGACTAGCGAGATTTCACAATGAGCAGTTCTTC.

The table lists this clonotype with a few counts. The chain couples TRBV29-1 to TRBJ2-2, with no clear D. Trimming stripped 2 bases from V and 1 base from J, with 8 bases between. Germline V lookup: CDR1 SQVTM, CDR2 ANQGSEA. CDR3 length: 14 residues. CDR3 region: CSVERRKNTGELFF. The CDR3 bases are TGCAGCGTTGAACGCCGGAAGAACACCGGGGAGCTGTTTTTT.

Only one count was recorded for this clonotype. The chain is built from TRBV7-9 and TRBJ2-1; 8 bases are shared with TRBD2. The CDR3 spans 17 residues. Trimming took 1 base from V and 8 from J; bases not matched to a gene: 13. Per germline, CDR1 SEHNR and CDR2 FQNEAQ (reference sequence). The CDR3 DNA is TGTGCCAGCAGCTTAGGGTTTGGGACTAGACTTCTCGATGAGCAGTTCTTC. Amino acid sequence: CASSLGFGTRLLDEQFF.

This clonotype was observed a few times. The genes are TRBV6-1 and TRBJ1-3, with no clear D. Germline V gene lookup returns CDR1 MNHNS and CDR2 SASEGT. Trimming took off 7 bases at V and 4 bases at J, with 14 bases between the two ends. The CDR3 extends over 14 amino acids. The CDR3 sequence is CASTLSVSGNTIYF. CDR3 in DNA: TGTGCCAGCACCCTCTCCGTTTCGGGAAACACCATATATTTT.

The rearrangement links TRBV5-1 to TRBJ2-2; D unresolved. V lost 6 bases and J 4 bases, leaving 13 bases between the germline ends. The CDR3 consists of 14 residues. Germline V CDR1 and CDR2: SGHRS, YFSETQ. The CDR3 sequence is CASTRTEFTGELFF. The CDR3 bases are TGCGCCAGCACTCGAACGGAATTCACCGGGGAGCTGTTTTTT.

The CDR3 nucleotides read TGTGCCAGCAGTTTAGGGGCCAACACTAACTATGGCTACACCTTC. This sequence encodes CASSLGANTNYGYTF. The chain uses TRBV27 and TRBJ1-2; maybe TRBD1 (5 bases). The CDR3 sequence is 15 residues long. The V gene's germline CDR1 is MNHEY and CDR2 SMNVEV (reference sequence). Trimming stripped 2 bases from V and 0 bases from J, with 10 bases between.

The chain is built from TRBV29-1 and TRBJ2-1; 8 bases line up with TRBD2. The junction had 8 bases not matched to a gene; V was cut back by 7 bases and J by 3 bases. CDR3 length: 14 amino acids. Germline CDR1 SQVTM, CDR2 ANQGSEA. CDR3 amino acids: CSGNLAGVYNEQFF. The CDR3 nucleotides are TGCAGCGGGAACCTAGCGGGCGTCTACAATGAGCAGTTCTTC.

The chain carries TRBV5-1 and TRBJ2-1; 13 bases are shared with TRBD2. The CDR3 contains 17 residues. V was pared by 3 bases and J by 7 bases, with 10 bases of the junction left unmatched. Germline CDR1 reads SGHRS; CDR2 reads YFSETQ. The CDR3 region has the DNA TGCGCCAGCAGCTCGTTTTGGACTAGCGGGAGACCTAATGAGCAGTTCTTC. This translates into CASSSFWTSGRPNEQFF.

The genes are TRBV7-2 and TRBJ1-4; 7 bases match TRBD1. V was clipped by 4 bases and J by 7 bases; unmatched bases: 6. This CDR3 comprises 14 residues. CDR1 and CDR2 (germline): SGHTA, FQGNSA. The CDR3 nucleotides are TGTGCCAGCAGCTCCGGACAGGCCGCTGAAAAACTGTTTTTT. It is translated as CASSSGQAAEKLFF.

This clonotype turned up a few times. This chain links TRBV6-5 with TRBJ1-2; 10 bases are shared with TRBD1. The germline CDR1 and CDR2 sequences are MNHEY and SVGAGI. Trimming removed 4 bases from V and 8 bases from J; junction bases left unmatched: 10. CDR3 length: 15 amino acids. This CDR3 is CASSLTGTGDEGYTF. The CDR3 bases are TGTGCCAGCAGTTTAACCGGGACAGGGGATGAAGGCTACACCTTC.

This clonotype showed up just a few times. The chain employs TRBV12-3 or TRBV12-4 and TRBJ1-3; D remains ambiguous. The CDR3 loop spans 14 amino acids. V was trimmed by 2 bases and J by 1 base, leaving 6 bases between them. The CDR3 is CASSLMPSGNTIYF. The CDR3 DNA follows: TGTGCCAGCAGTTTAATGCCGTCTGGAAACACCATATATTTT.

In this sample, this clonotype turned up a few times. The V call is TRBV12-3 or TRBV12-4, the J call TRBJ2-1; TRBD2 matches at 8 bases. CDR3 size: 15 residues. Germline trimming cut 10 bases from V and 4 bases from J; bases unmatched to any gene: 12. This CDR3 is CATRTSWSGYNEQFF. The DNA for the CDR3 is TGTGCCACCCGGACTAGCTGGTCGGGTTACAATGAGCAGTTCTTC.

The genes are TRBV18 and TRBJ1-1, with unresolved D. Germline CDR1 is KGHSH and CDR2 is LQKENI. This CDR3 has 15 amino acids. The germline V and J ends were trimmed by 3 bases and 1 base, with 12 bases remaining between them. CDR3 loop: CASSPEAVGNTEAFF. CDR3 sequence (DNA): TGTGCCAGCTCACCGGAAGCAGTGGGGAACACTGAAGCTTTCTTT. The full variable domain, its missing parts supplied by reference TRBV18 and TRBJ1-1, is NAGVMQNPRHLVRRRGQEARLRCSPMKGHSHVYWYRQLPEEGLKFMVYLQKENIIDESGMPKERFSAEFPKEGPSILRIQQVVRGDSAAYFCASSPEAVGNTEAFFGQGTRLTVV.

This clonotype was seen only a few times. The chain carries TRBV4-1 and TRBJ2-6; 8 bases are shared with TRBD1. The ends lost 3 bases at V and 0 bases at J; junction bases unmatched: 7. The germline gives CDR1 MGHRA, CDR2 YSYEKL. The CDR3 is made up of 18 amino acids. In nucleotides, the CDR3 is TGCGCCAGCAGCCAGCAGGACAGGGTGAACTCTGGGGCCAACGTCCTGACTTTC. Protein: CASSQQDRVNSGANVLTF.

The chain links TRBV10-3 to TRBJ2-5, with D possibly TRBD2 on 5 matching bases. Germline values: CDR1 ENHRY, CDR2 SYGVKD. Trimming cost V 4 bases and J 2 bases, with 8 bases left between them. There are 13 residues in the CDR3. CDR3 sequence (DNA): TGTGCCATCAGTGTCGGGGTACAAGAGACCCAGTACTTC. Translating it yields CAISVGVQETQYF.

This clonotype was counted a few times. V and J are TRBV27 and TRBJ2-7, with TRBD2 identical over 15 bases. Germline V gives CDR1 MNHEY, CDR2 SMNVEV (reference sequence). Unmatched junction bases numbered 8, after V lost 5 bases and J lost 6 bases. The CDR3 is made up of 16 amino acids. The DNA of the CDR3 is TGTGCCAGCAGTCCACCTCCGGGACTAGCGGGAGGCGAGCAGTACTTC. As protein: CASSPPPGLAGGEQYF.

The V call is TRBV28, the J call TRBJ2-1; D unresolved. CDR1 and CDR2 from the germline V gene are MDHEN and SYDVKM. V was shortened by 7 bases and J by 2 bases, with 12 bases between the two germline ends. The CDR3 has 14 amino acids. CDR3 sequence reads: CASTLPGPYNEQFF. CDR3 nucleotides: TGTGCCAGCACCCTCCCCGGCCCCTACAATGAGCAGTTCTTC. The full variable domain, completed using reference TRBV28 and TRBJ2-1, is DVKVTQSSRYLVKRTGEKVFLECVQDMDHENMFWYRQDPGLGLRLIYFSYDVKMKEKGDIPEGYSVSREKKERFSLILESASTNQTSMYLCASTLPGPYNEQFFGPGTRLTVL.

The chain is built from TRBV29-1 and TRBJ1-2; D is ambiguous. CDR3 length equals 13 residues. Per germline, CDR1 SQVTM and CDR2 ANQGSEA. V lost 6 bases and J 5 bases, leaving 16 bases between the germline ends. The CDR3 reads CSVQHPGDYGYTF. CDR3 in DNA: TGCAGCGTCCAACACCCAGGCGATTATGGCTACACCTTC.

The chain has TRBV30 and TRBJ2-7; weak D call: TRBD2 (6 bases). V lost 7 bases to trimming and J lost 5 bases, with 15 bases between them. This CDR3 contains 12 residues. Germline V CDR1 and CDR2: GTSNPN, SVGIG (reference sequence). The CDR3 is CASTSFTHEQYF. For the CDR3, the DNA is TGTGCCTCCACTAGCTTTACCCACGAGCAGTACTTC.

The chain employs TRBV27 and TRBJ2-3; no clear D. The germline gives CDR1 MNHEY, CDR2 SMNVEV (reference sequence). Deletions cut 7 bases from V and 0 bases from J, with 14 bases between. This CDR3 is built from 15 residues. CDR3 residues: CASNGHVSSTDTQYF. Here the CDR3 DNA reads TGTGCCAGCAATGGGCACGTATCTAGCACAGATACGCAGTATTTT.

The chain is built from TRBV5-1 and TRBJ2-7; maybe TRBD2 (5 bases). V was clipped by 0 bases and J by 2 bases, with 12 bases between them. The CDR3 has 15 residues. Germline V lookup: CDR1 SGHRS, CDR2 YFSETQ. The DNA of the CDR3 is TGCGCCAGCAGCTTGGCAGGACTGATTACCTACGAGCAGTACTTC. Its protein is CASSLAGLITYEQYF.

V usage is TRBV30 and J usage is TRBJ2-2; no clear D gene. Germline CDR1 GTSNPN, CDR2 SVGIG (reference sequence). The CDR3 length is 15 residues. V was shortened by 4 bases and J by 0 bases, with 12 bases between the two germline ends. The CDR3 DNA reads TGTGCCTGGATCCCTCTGAACACGAACACCGGGGAGCTGTTTTTT. It codes for CAWIPLNTNTGELFF.

The V and J genes are TRBV7-2 and TRBJ1-2; possibly TRBD1 for D (6 bases). CDR3 length: 16 residues. V lost 4 bases and J 4 bases, leaving 19 bases between the germline ends. In germline, CDR1 is SGHTA, CDR2 FQGNSA. The CDR3 spells CASSSTRTEVFYGYTF. CDR3 in DNA: TGTGCCAGCAGCTCCACCCGGACAGAGGTTTTCTATGGCTACACCTTC.

This clonotype has more than one count but fewer than ten. The rearrangement joins TRBV27 to TRBJ1-5; D is unresolved. V was cut by 3 bases and J by 2 bases, with 8 bases left in between. CDR3 length equals 14 residues. CDR1 and CDR2 (germline): MNHEY, SMNVEV (reference sequence). In DNA, the CDR3 is TGTGCCAGCAGTTTGGTCAAGGGCAATCAGCCCCAGCATTTT. Amino acid sequence: CASSLVKGNQPQHF.

This clonotype was recorded a few times. The CDR3, as DNA: TGTGCCAGCAGTCCTTTTGGTATCGGACGCGGGACTCGAGAAGAGACCCAGTACTTC. Its translation: CASSPFGIGRGTREETQYF. J is TRBJ2-5 and V is TRBV3-1; the D gene is possibly TRBD2 (6 bases). V lost 6 bases and J 3 bases, leaving 29 bases between the germline ends. CDR1 and CDR2 from the germline V gene are LGHDT and YNNKEL (reference sequence). The CDR3 has 19 amino acids.

This clonotype was detected only a few times. The V call is TRBV20-1, the J call TRBJ2-1; 9 nucleotides line up with TRBD1. V shed 3 bases, J shed 8 bases, and the junction held 8 bases outside the gene matches. The CDR3 consists of 14 residues. CDR1 DFQATT and CDR2 SNEGSKA come from the germline V gene (reference sequence). The CDR3 region has the DNA TGCAGTGCTAGTGTACAGGGGGCTAGGGATGAGCAGTTCTTC. Translating it yields CSASVQGARDEQFF.